The T cell receptor (beta chain) described here comes from a study of shared clonotypes between healthy human individuals. Across the study: Serving as donors were two women and three men, whose ages spanned 18 to 49.

About this clone itself: Its matching antigen is unknown.

Study-level results: Shared clonotypes: about 5.3% naive CD4, roughly 4% naive CD8, 2.3% memory CD4, approximately 0.4% memory CD8.

Per the study methods: Junction-only immunoSEQ sequences carried no quality scores, so filtering differed. TCRdb's copy holds only in-frame clones and misses some; the assay was immunoSEQ multiplex PCR. The V and J calls and clone size are taken from that table; D and trimming were inferred from the DNA. The sample shows 2.3 million or so clones, 93% of them seen only once. CD45RA+ naive and CD45RA-negative memory subsets were separated from CD4+ cells. There are 17 residues in the CDR3. Trimming stripped 1 base from V and 2 bases from J, with 17 bases between. In germline, CDR1 is MDHEN, CDR2 SYDVKM.

This chain links TRBV28 with TRBJ1-2; TRBD1 is a possible D gene (6 bases). Sequenced input: naive CD4+ T cells from PBMCs. Described subset: CD45RA+ positively selected. This TCR was recovered from a man younger than 35 in good health. Some clones in this sample may be carry-over from other donors' samples. CDR3 sequence reads: CASSLSIWPGTNYGYTF. The CDR3 nucleotides are TGTGCCAGCAGTTTATCGATCTGGCCGGGGACAAACTATGGCTACACCTTC.